The subject of this entry is one T cell receptor (beta chain). The record originates from a study of CD8+ T cells in alopecia areata. Overall study: Severity among treated patients was scored by the percentage of scalp area affected.

The sequencing template was cDNA reverse transcribed from extracted RNA. The protocol was immunoSEQ multiplex PCR, while the TCRdb copy is restricted to in-frame clones and leaves out a portion. The sample lists some 190,000 clones, around three fifths occurring once. Treatment indicated: oral pan-JAK inhibitor, 5-10 mg twice daily. In germline, CDR1 is GTSNPN, CDR2 SVGIG (reference sequence). The CDR3 runs to 14 residues. V usage is TRBV30 and J usage is TRBJ2-7, with 10 bases fitting TRBD2. Source: CD4+ T cells sorted from blood, taken at approximately week 49, from a patient treated with tofacitinib. The TCR comes from a human donor with alopecia areata. CDR3 bases: TGTGCTGCTCAAGGGGCTAGCGGGGGTTACGAGCAGTACTTC. Encoded protein: CAAQGASGGYEQYF.